A selection of T cell receptor beta chains follows, all from one sample in a study of response to subunit inactivated influenza vaccine. TCRdb called the RT-PCR reads again in MiXCR, with one record for every CDR3 protein. The table lists 630,000 or so distinct CDR3 sequences, around a sixth of them singletons. Sequenced material: PBMCs from blood, taken approximately 12 days after vaccination. The origin of the receptors is a middle-aged man who received an inactivated influenza vaccine. Each CDR3 is given with its conserved first and last residue. A D gene is named only where the DNA matches it firmly. Size tells how often a clone was seen (once, few, many) or the class of an expanded clone, and some rows leave it out.

TRBV2	TRBJ1-5	NA	NA	TGTGCCAGCAGATGGGGACGGCTTAATCAGCCCCAGCATTTT	CASRWGRLNQPQHF
TRBV6-2/TRBV6-3	TRBJ2-1	TRBD2	many	TGTGCCAGCAGAACGAGTAGACTAGCGGGAGAAGTCAATGAGCAGTTCTTC	CASRTSRLAGEVNEQFF
TRBV10-3	TRBJ1-4	NA	NA	TGTGCCATCTCGAAGGCTGCTAATGAAAAACTGTTTTTT	CAISKAANEKLFF
TRBV6-1	TRBJ1-1	NA	many	TGTGCCAGCAGTGAAGGGGGAGGGTACGGAGCTTTCTTT	CASSEGGGYGAFF
TRBV9	TRBJ2-3	NA	NA	TGTGCCAGCAGCGAGGGGGGTAGGAGTACGCAGTATTTT	CASSEGGRSTQYF
TRBV12-3/TRBV12-4	TRBJ2-5	TRBD2	NA	TGTGCCAGCAGTTGGGAGGGAGAGACCCAGTACTTC	CASSWEGETQYF
TRBV12-3/TRBV12-4	TRBJ2-2	NA	NA	TGTGCCAGCAGTTTAGCCCTGGGCGAGGCCGGGGAGCTGTTTTTT	CASSLALGEAGELFF
TRBV5-6	TRBJ1-1	NA	few	TGTGCCAGCAGCTTTCGAGGACACCCGGGGACTGAAGCTTTCTTT	CASSFRGHPGTEAFF
TRBV7-8	TRBJ2-3	NA	NA	TGTGCCAGCAGCCCTCCGAGCGGTTCCGCCCCTAACACAGATACGCAGTATTTT	CASSPPSGSAPNTDTQYF
TRBV9	TRBJ2-3	TRBD2	many	TGTGCCAGCAGCGGGGCGGGAGTAGATACGCAGTATTTT	CASSGAGVDTQYF
TRBV11-2	TRBJ2-7	NA	few	TGTGCCAGCAGCTTAGAAGGGATTGTGGGCGAGCAGTACTTC	CASSLEGIVGEQYF
TRBV5-1	TRBJ2-1	NA	few	TGCGCCAGCAGCCAGCTCGCTGAGCAGTTCTTC	CASSQLAEQFF
TRBV5-1	TRBJ2-4	NA	few	TGCGCCAGCAGCTATGACCTACATCCAGGGTCCAAAAACATTCAGTACTTC	CASSYDLHPGSKNIQYF
TRBV28	TRBJ2-3	TRBD1	NA	TGTGCCAGCAGTTTATCCCGGACAGGGGCGTGGGAAGATACGCAGTATTTT	CASSLSRTGAWEDTQYF
TRBV5-1	TRBJ1-2	TRBD1	many	TGCGCCAGCAGCTCGGGACAGGGGGCAGGAGATGGCTACACCTTC	CASSSGQGAGDGYTF
TRBV9	TRBJ1-5	NA	many	TGTGCCAGCAGCGTAGAAGAAAATCAGCCCCAGCATTTT	CASSVEENQPQHF
TRBV4-3	TRBJ2-3	NA	NA	TGCGCCAGCAGACAGGAATATTGGACAGCCACTAACCCAGATACGCAGTATTTT	CASRQEYWTATNPDTQYF
TRBV30	TRBJ2-5	TRBD2	NA	TGTGCCTGGAGGGGACTAGCGGCCGCTAAACAAGAGACCCAGTACTTC	CAWRGLAAAKQETQYF
TRBV10-3	TRBJ1-4	NA	NA	TGTGCCATCAGGGGGGATGGGGATGAAAAACTGTTTTTT	CAIRGDGDEKLFF
TRBV7-9	TRBJ1-2	NA	NA	TGTGCCAGCAGCCCAGACGGGGGAAACTATGGCTACACCTTC	CASSPDGGNYGYTF
TRBV5-1	TRBJ2-1	NA	few	TGCGCCAGCAGCTTGGTTCTCGGCAATGAGCAGTTCTTC	CASSLVLGNEQFF
TRBV7-2	TRBJ2-5	NA	NA	TGTGCCAGCAGCGAAAGGGGTCTAAGGGACCAGTACTTC	CASSERGLRDQYF
TRBV6-2/TRBV6-3	TRBJ1-5	TRBD1	NA	TGTGCCAGCAGTTACTCGGGACAGGGCCAACAGCCCCAGCATTTT	CASSYSGQGQQPQHF
TRBV20-1	TRBJ1-5	NA	many	TGCAGTGCACGAACCGGGGGAGGGAATGCCCCAGCACATTTT	CSARTGGGNAPAHF
TRBV10-3	TRBJ2-5	NA	many	TGTGCCATCAGTTCAATCGAGCTTCCTCAAGAGACCCAGTACTTC	CAISSIELPQETQYF
TRBV5-1	TRBJ2-7	NA	few	TGTGCCAGCAGTTTACAGGGATCCGAGCAGTACTTC	CASSLQGSEQYF
TRBV4-3	TRBJ1-2	TRBD1	many	TGCGCCAGCAGCCCGGGACAGGGTTTAGGAGACTATGGCTACACCTTC	CASSPGQGLGDYGYTF
TRBV28	TRBJ2-3	NA	few	TGTGCCAGCAAATCTGAACAGGGATCAGATACGCAGTATTTT	CASKSEQGSDTQYF
TRBV3-1	TRBJ1-4	NA	few	TGTGCCAGCAGCCAAGATCGTATTCGGGCAGGGGTAGATGAAAAACTGTTTTTT	CASSQDRIRAGVDEKLFF
TRBV29-1	TRBJ2-7	TRBD1	many	TGCAGCGCTGAGGGACAGTCCTACGAGCAGTACTTC	CSAEGQSYEQYF
TRBV28	TRBJ2-7	NA	few	TGTGCTGTCGGTGGCCTTTACGAGCAGTACTTC	CAVGGLYEQYF
TRBV21-1	TRBJ2-1	NA	few	TGTGCCAGCAGCAGACAAACAGGGTTCGATGAGCAGTTCTTC	CASSRQTGFDEQFF
TRBV6-5	TRBJ2-3	TRBD2	NA	TGTGCCAGCAGTTACTTGACTAGCGGGGGGAGGAATACGCAGTATTTT	CASSYLTSGGRNTQYF
TRBV20-1	TRBJ1-6	TRBD1	NA	TGCAGTGCTAACCGACAGGGCCCCCATAATTCACCCCTCCACTTT	CSANRQGPHNSPLHF
TRBV6-1	TRBJ2-2	NA	once	TGTGCCAGCAGGACAAGAGGGAGTGACACCGGGGAGCTGTTTTTT	CASRTRGSDTGELFF
TRBV29-1	TRBJ2-3	NA	few	TGCAGCGCCCTTAAAGGGGGCACAGATACGCAGTATTTT	CSALKGGTDTQYF
TRBV28	TRBJ1-5	TRBD1	few	TGTGCCAGCCTCACCGGGACAGCTAGCAATCAGCCCCAGCATTTT	CASLTGTASNQPQHF